This section outlines one TCR beta chain sequence together with its context. Antigen unknown. The CDR3 runs to 13 residues. Trimming stripped 5 bases from V and 5 bases from J, with 9 bases between. From germline, CDR1 is LNHDA and CDR2 SQIVND (reference sequence). This sample stems from a study of T cells in Graves' hyperthyroidism and ophthalmopathy. The study, taken as a whole, reports: Among thyroid clonotypes expanded above 0.001, most also appeared in blood. Ophthalmopathy and stable hyperthyroidism were separated by a 13 V-J model.

RNA transcripts served as the template for amplifying TCR beta CDR3 regions. When the TCR CDR3 underwent first-round RT-PCR, the HTBI primer set was used. TCRdb re-called the multiplex PCR reads through MiXCR, storing one row per CDR3 protein. The profile shows approximately 490,000 distinct CDR3 sequences, 22% of them singletons. Sequenced: blood. This clonotype was obtained from a woman in her 70s with Graves' ophthalmopathy. The V call is TRBV19, the J call TRBJ1-4; unclear D gene. For the CDR3, the DNA is TGTGCCAGTAGTTGGTCCGTCAATGAAAAACTGTTTTTT. Encoded protein: CASSWSVNEKLFF.